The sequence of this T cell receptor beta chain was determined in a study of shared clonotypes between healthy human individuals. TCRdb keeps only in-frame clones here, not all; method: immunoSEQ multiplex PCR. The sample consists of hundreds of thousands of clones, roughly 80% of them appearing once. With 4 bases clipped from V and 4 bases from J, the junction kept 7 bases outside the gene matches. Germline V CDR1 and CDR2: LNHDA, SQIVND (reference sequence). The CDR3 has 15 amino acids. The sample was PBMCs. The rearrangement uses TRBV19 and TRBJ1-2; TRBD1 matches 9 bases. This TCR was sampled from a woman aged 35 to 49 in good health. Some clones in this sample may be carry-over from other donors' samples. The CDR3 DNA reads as TGTGCCAGTAGTAAACAGGGGGCCCTCGGCTATGGCTACACCTTC. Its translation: CASSKQGALGYGYTF.